The clone carrying this T cell receptor beta chain has only one observation. The data stem from a study of blood T cell repertoires in COVID-19. The overall study: Collection of acute and convalescent COVID-19 samples took place in the United States, Italy and Spain.

Original handling: Nucleated cell number was recorded as an estimate derived from reference gene primer amplification. Sequenced by immunoSEQ multiplex PCR; TCRdb stores in-frame clones only, minus some. D and trimming were read from the DNA, whereas the V and J calls and clone size are those reported in that table. The sample consists of tens of thousands of clones, 80% of them appearing once. Trimming took off 5 bases at V and 7 bases at J, with 14 bases between the two ends. CDR1 is LNHDA and CDR2 is SQIVND in the germline V gene (reference sequence). The CDR3 runs to 13 residues. Sequenced: peripheral blood. This rearrangement joins TRBV19 to TRBJ1-1; tentative D call: TRBD1 (5 bases). This TCR came from a woman aged 70-85 years with acute or convalescent COVID-19. The CDR3 region is CASSFGHKIEAFF. DNA for the CDR3: TGTGCCAGTAGTTTCGGACACAAGATTGAAGCTTTCTTT. Full variable domain (remainder filled in from reference TRBV19 and TRBJ1-1): DGGITQSPKYLFRKEGQNVTLSCEQNLNHDAMYWYRQDPGQGLRLIYYSQIVNDFQKGDIAEGYSVSREKKESFPLTVTSAQKNPTAFYLCASSFGHKIEAFFGQGTRLTVV.